This is a list of T cell receptor beta chains from one sample in a study of cytomegalovirus exposure and HLA in healthy donors. Generated by immunoSEQ multiplex PCR, the TCRdb table keeps only in-frame clones and is missing some. The table shows roughly 200,000 clones, with almost 85% occurring only once. The sample was PBMCs. Receptor source: a woman aged 45-60 years in good health and CMV-seronegative. CDR3s include the opening cysteine and the closing phenylalanine or tryptophan. A D gene is named only where the DNA matches it firmly. Size is omitted from some rows. Given values are once, few, many or a class for expanded clones.

v_call	d_call	j_call	clone_size	cdr3_nt	cdr3_aa
TRBV7-9	TRBD1	TRBJ1-1	-	TGTGCCAGCAGCCCTATGCGGACAGGTACTGAAGCTTTCTTT	CASSPMRTGTEAFF
TRBV9	TRBD1	TRBJ2-5	-	TGTGCCAGCAGCGTTCGACAGGGAGAAGAGACCCAGTACTTC	CASSVRQGEETQYF
TRBV29-1	TRBD2	TRBJ2-3	-	TGCAGCGTTGAACTAGCGGGATCAACAGATACGCAGTATTTT	CSVELAGSTDTQYF
TRBV5-1	-	TRBJ1-5	-	TGCGCCAGCAGCCCTGAGTCGGGAACAAATCAGCCCCAGCATTTT	CASSPESGTNQPQHF
TRBV7-9	-	TRBJ1-1	-	TGTGCCAGCACGCACGCAGGGGCCATGAGAGCTTTCTTT	CASTHAGAMRAFF
TRBV27	TRBD1	TRBJ1-2	-	TGTGCCAGCAGTTTATCTGGGACAGTGGTTGGCTACACCTTC	CASSLSGTVVGYTF
TRBV27	TRBD2	TRBJ2-2	-	TGTGCCAGCAGTTTATGGACTAGCGGGAGGGGTAACACCGGGGAGCTGTTTTTT	CASSLWTSGRGNTGELFF
TRBV7-9	TRBD1	TRBJ1-5	few	TGTGCCAGCAGCTCGGGACAGGGGGCCCCGGGCAATCAGCCCCAGCATTTT	CASSSGQGAPGNQPQHF
TRBV27	TRBD2	TRBJ2-1	-	TGTGCCAGCCAGCGGGGGCTGGGGAACAATGAGCAGTTCTTC	CASQRGLGNNEQFF
TRBV18	TRBD2	TRBJ2-1	-	TGTGCCAGCTCACCACTGTCTAGCGGGACCTATAATGAGCAGTTCTTC	CASSPLSSGTYNEQFF
TRBV7-9	-	TRBJ2-2	-	TGTGCCAGCAGCCCTAACACCGGGGAGCTGTTTTTT	CASSPNTGELFF
TRBV19	TRBD1	TRBJ1-1	-	TGTGCCAGTAGTATTGGGGTGGGACAGGGTACTGAAGCTTTCTTT	CASSIGVGQGTEAFF
TRBV7-9	-	TRBJ1-2	-	TGTTCCAGCAGTTTAGGAGAACTCTATGGCTACACCTTC	CSSSLGELYGYTF
TRBV7-9	TRBD2	TRBJ2-1	-	TGTGCCAGCAGCTTAGGAAGCGGGGGATACAATGAGCAGTTCTTC	CASSLGSGGYNEQFF
TRBV7-9	-	TRBJ1-2	few	TGTGCCAGCAGCTTAGCGGAGGGCGTGTGGATTGGCTACACCTTC	CASSLAEGVWIGYTF
TRBV5-4	-	TRBJ2-3	-	TGTGCCAGTAAAACCGGTTCGGGGGAAACGGATACGCAGTATTTT	CASKTGSGETDTQYF
TRBV6-5	TRBD1	TRBJ1-5	few	TGTGCCAGCAGTTTCGACAGGGGGGGCAATCAGCCCCAGCATTTT	CASSFDRGGNQPQHF
TRBV30	TRBD2	TRBJ2-4	-	TGTGCCTGGAGTGTACCCGGGACTAGGAGAGGTAACATTCAGTACTTC	CAWSVPGTRRGNIQYF
TRBV7-9	-	TRBJ1-2	-	TGTGCCAGTTCTGTCGGGGGGTATGGCTACACCTTC	CASSVGGYGYTF
TRBV28	-	TRBJ1-5	-	TGTGCCAGCAGTTTATCTCGGTCTGCCCATCAGCCCCAGCATTTT	CASSLSRSAHQPQHF
TRBV5-1	-	TRBJ1-4	-	TGCGCCAGCAGCTACCCGGGGGAAAAACTGTTTTTT	CASSYPGEKLFF
TRBV14	-	TRBJ2-3	-	TGTGCCAGCAGCCAAGATAGAGTCGGGAATACGCAGTATTTT	CASSQDRVGNTQYF
TRBV10-3	TRBD2	TRBJ2-3	-	TGTGCCATCAGTGAGTCAGGACTAGCGGGAGTGCGAGATACGCAGTATTTT	CAISESGLAGVRDTQYF
TRBV5-1	TRBD1	TRBJ1-6	-	TGCGCCAGCAGCGACGACAGGGGACCCCTCCACTTT	CASSDDRGPLHF
TRBV5-1	TRBD2	TRBJ2-5	-	TGCGCCAGCAGCTTGGGACAGTACGCGGGAGGTAGGGGAGAGACCCAGTACTTC	CASSLGQYAGGRGETQYF
TRBV27	-	TRBJ2-3	once	TGTGCCAGCAGTCCAAGCACAGATACGCAGTATTTT	CASSPSTDTQYF